This passage covers 13 T cell receptor beta chains from one sample sequenced in a study of cytomegalovirus exposure and HLA in healthy donors. 13 Jbeta primers and 60 Vbeta primers were used for the PCR. Assay used: immunoSEQ multiplex PCR; TCRdb lists only in-frame clones, some missing. Of 110,000 to 150,000 clones listed, almost 80% are singletons. Sequences were obtained from PBMCs. The receptors originated from a young woman in good health and CMV-seronegative.

CDR3: CASRAGDGQPQHF. CDR3 DNA sequence: TGTGCCAGCAGAGCAGGGGACGGTCAGCCCCAGCATTTT. The rearrangement links TRBV6-5 to TRBJ1-5, with D perhaps matching TRBD1 (6 bases). Deletions cut 6 bases from V and 6 bases from J, with 12 bases between. Germline values: CDR1 MNHEY, CDR2 SVGAGI. The CDR3 is made up of 13 amino acids.

This clone was seen a handful of times. V gene TRBV2 combines with J gene TRBJ2-7; a possible D gene is TRBD1 (5 bases). Trimming removed 9 bases from V and 0 bases from J, with 15 bases in between. The CDR3 runs to 14 residues. The V gene's germline CDR1 is SNHLY and CDR2 FYNNEI. The CDR3 reads CASTQGLSSYEQYF. CDR3 bases: TGTGCCAGTACTCAGGGCTTAAGCTCCTACGAGCAGTACTTC.

The V call is TRBV7-2, the J call TRBJ1-4; TRBD1 agrees at 8 bases. From germline, CDR1 is SGHTA and CDR2 FQGNSA. This CDR3 has 13 amino acids. Trimming took 5 bases from V and 7 from J; bases not matched to a gene: 3. The CDR3 nucleotides read TGTGCCAGCAGCCCAGGACAGGGTGAAAAACTGTTTTTT. Translating it yields CASSPGQGEKLFF.

This clone was detected only a few times. This chain uses TRBV5-1 with TRBJ2-5, with 12 bases fitting TRBD2. Losses at the gene ends were 0 bases for V and 2 bases for J; bases not matched to a gene: 5. Germline loops: CDR1 SGHRS, CDR2 YFSETQ. The CDR3 sequence is 17 residues long. CDR3 DNA sequence: TGCGCCAGCAGCTTGGTTCCTAGCGGGGGGGTACAAGAGACCCAGTACTTC. Protein product: CASSLVPSGGVQETQYF.

The chain couples TRBV11-2 to TRBJ2-1, with TRBD1 as a possible D gene (6 bases). The CDR3 is 17 amino acids. V gave up 2 bases and J gave up 0 bases, with 14 bases separating them. Germline lookup yields CDR1 SGHAT and CDR2 FQNNGV. As DNA, the CDR3 is TGTGCCAGCAGCTTAAATCCGGGACAAAGCTCCTACAATGAGCAGTTCTTC. This sequence encodes CASSLNPGQSSYNEQFF.

About this clone: Because the CDR3 is missing its conserved closing phenylalanine or tryptophan, this is likely a read error. Because the CDR3's place on the DNA is in doubt, the DNA is left out and the CDR3 is given as listed by TCRdb. V is TRBV6-6 and J is TRBJ1-1. The CDR3 numbers 11 amino acids, ends counted. From germline, CDR1 is MNHNY and CDR2 SVGAGI (reference sequence). The CDR3: CASSYGSRQEM.

V usage is TRBV5-4 and J usage is TRBJ2-1, with D possibly TRBD2 on 5 matching bases. Germline V gives CDR1 SGHNT, CDR2 YYREEE (reference sequence). Trimming left V 3 bases short and J 0 bases short, with 10 bases between. CDR3 size: 15 residues. The chain's CDR3 is CASSSGSSSYNEQFF. The CDR3 bases are TGTGCCAGCAGCTCGGGATCCAGCTCCTACAATGAGCAGTTCTTC.

This sequence joins TRBV19 and TRBJ1-5; D gene uncertain. V lost 4 bases, J lost 0 bases, and 16 bases lay in between. Germline V CDR1 and CDR2: LNHDA, SQIVND (reference sequence). The CDR3 runs 17 residues. CDR3 region: CASSTLSADDSNQPQHF. CDR3 DNA sequence: TGTGCCAGTAGTACCCTATCAGCGGACGATAGCAATCAGCCCCAGCATTTT.

The DNA of the CDR3 is TGTGCCAGTTCCCCGCTGGACAGGGTAGGTGGCTACACCTTC. Amino acid sequence: CASSPLDRVGGYTF. This chain joins TRBV27 and TRBJ1-2; 8 nucleotides match TRBD1. Germline V gene lookup returns CDR1 MNHEY and CDR2 SMNVEV (reference sequence). The ends lost 9 bases at V and 7 bases at J; junction bases unmatched: 13. CDR3 length: 14 amino acids.

The rearrangement joins TRBV18 to TRBJ2-2; 8 nucleotides align to TRBD2. Trimming at V came to 2 bases and at J to 5 bases, leaving 4 bases not matched to a gene. This CDR3 has 15 amino acids. CDR1 KGHSH and CDR2 LQKENI come from the germline V gene. The CDR3 protein is CASSPSGGATGELFF. In nucleotides, the CDR3 is TGTGCCAGCTCACCATCCGGGGGGGCAACCGGGGAGCTGTTTTTT.

CDR3 in DNA: TGCGCCAGCAGCCTTGCAACCCGACAGAGTAGACCCTACGAGCAGTACTTC. Its translation: CASSLATRQSRPYEQYF. The genes are TRBV5-1 and TRBJ2-7; D might be TRBD1 (5 bases). The CDR3 totals 17 residues. V lost 4 bases, J lost 2 bases, and 22 bases lay in between. Germline V gene data show CDR1 as SGHRS and CDR2 as YFSETQ.

This clone was recorded only once. The CDR3 sequence: CASSLEPGVGAFF. CDR3 DNA sequence: TGTGCCAGCAGTTTAGAACCGGGGGTCGGAGCTTTCTTT. The chain is built from TRBV27 and TRBJ1-1; tentatively, D is TRBD1 (5 bases). Per the germline V gene, CDR1 is MNHEY and CDR2 is SMNVEV (reference sequence). The CDR3 has 13 amino acids. Deletions cut 2 bases from V and 10 bases from J, with 14 bases between.

This clone was seen a single time. The rearrangement uses TRBV5-1 and TRBJ1-4; D perhaps matches TRBD1 (5 bases). V was clipped by 0 bases and J by 0 bases, with 6 bases between them. CDR1 and CDR2 (germline): SGHRS, YFSETQ. The CDR3 covers 15 residues. The CDR3 loop reads CASSLAGTTNEKLFF. The CDR3 DNA is TGCGCCAGCAGCTTGGCAGGGACAACTAATGAAAAACTGTTTTTT.